This is a list of T cell receptor beta chains from one sample in a study of CD8 T cells in Susac syndrome. TCRdb processed the immunoSEQ multiplex PCR reads anew with MiXCR; each CDR3 protein has one entry. Of roughly 120,000 distinct CDR3 sequences listed, approximately 95% are singletons. The material sequenced was CD8+ T cells from PBMCs. The source is a human donor with multiple sclerosis. CDR3s leave out the opening cysteine and the closing phenylalanine or tryptophan.

j_call v_call cdr3_aa
TRBJ2-7 TRBV28 ASSFMGQPTYEQY
TRBJ1-2 TRBV27 ASSFKGVGYGYT
TRBJ1-1 TRBV14 ASSQAGTAWNTEAF
TRBJ2-1 TRBV27 ASSLSGQGNEQF
TRBJ2-3 TRBV7-9 ASSLVGSRDSTDTQY
TRBJ1-1 TRBV27 ASSFYRGGEAF
TRBJ1-5 TRBV19 ASSIAHRDNQPQH
TRBJ2-1 TRBV13 ASSLGRGAEQF
TRBJ1-6 TRBV15 ATSRDPGVYSPLH
TRBJ2-2 TRBV13 ASSSGRRGETGELF
TRBJ1-5 TRBV28 ASSPQGSNQPQH
TRBJ2-1 TRBV24-1 ATSDPFETPFSYNEQF
TRBJ2-5 TRBV3-1 ASSQVGRGGETQY
TRBJ2-2 TRBV7-9 ASSLKGTNTGELF
TRBJ2-5 TRBV7-9 ASSLVTAQETQY
TRBJ2-1 TRBV30 AWTGLAGVRSYNEQF
TRBJ1-1 TRBV6-4 ASSLRDMNTEAF
TRBJ2-7 TRBV14 ASSQDGLSEQY
TRBJ2-1 TRBV4-1 ASSQRRESYNEQF
TRBJ2-7 TRBV27 ASSLSTGREQY
TRBJ1-1 TRBV27 ASSNMGSLTEAF
TRBJ2-3 TRBV9 ASSHDSTDTQY
TRBJ2-3 TRBV7-9 ASSLGTRGYASTDTQY
TRBJ2-2 TRBV29-1 SVEDLPYTGELF
TRBJ2-7 TRBV12-3/TRBV12-4 ASSPGQSSYEQY
TRBJ2-1 TRBV7-3 ASSLRLRLAGVPPSYNEQF
TRBJ1-2 TRBV7-9 ASSPSFGPADGYT
TRBJ2-1 TRBV10-1 ASINRESSYNEQF
TRBJ2-7 TRBV20-1 SARDLEAYEQY
TRBJ2-7 TRBV6-1 AALPSGLAGGGYEQY
TRBJ2-2 TRBV6-2/TRBV6-3 ASRLGGELF
TRBJ1-4 TRBV27 ASSLFLGPNEKLF
TRBJ2-5 TRBV24-1 ATSDRPGSEETQY
TRBJ2-5 TRBV7-9 ASTLGASGGRQETQY
TRBJ2-7 TRBV5-1 ASSPGTGGDYEQY
TRBJ2-3 TRBV19 ASQAIDRGPTDTQY
TRBJ2-1 TRBV2 ASSESVAQYNEQF
TRBJ2-7 TRBV3-1 ASSPFQGYEQY
TRBJ1-6 TRBV9 ASSGTTSNNSPLH
TRBJ1-1 TRBV10-2 ASSEGREVPEAF
TRBJ2-5 TRBV24-1 ATSEPGMERETQY
TRBJ2-5 TRBV27 ASSPRPGGPGETQY
TRBJ2-7 TRBV6-4 ASSVLPGLEGYEQY
TRBJ2-5 TRBV5-5 ASTFWGRETQY